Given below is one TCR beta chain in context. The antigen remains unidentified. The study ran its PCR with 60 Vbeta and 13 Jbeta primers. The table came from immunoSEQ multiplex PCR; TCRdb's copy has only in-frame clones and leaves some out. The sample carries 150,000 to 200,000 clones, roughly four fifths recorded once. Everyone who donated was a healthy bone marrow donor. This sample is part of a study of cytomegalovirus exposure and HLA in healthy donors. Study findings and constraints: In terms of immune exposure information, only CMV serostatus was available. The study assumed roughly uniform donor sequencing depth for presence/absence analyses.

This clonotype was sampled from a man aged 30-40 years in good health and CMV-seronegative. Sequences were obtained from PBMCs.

The CDR3 here is CATSRDIGTSGAQETQYF. Here the CDR3 DNA reads TGTGCCACCAGCAGAGATATAGGGACTAGCGGAGCACAAGAGACCCAGTACTTC. V and J are TRBV15 and TRBJ2-5; 11 bases agree with TRBD2. Losses at the gene ends were 0 bases for V and 2 bases for J; bases not matched to a gene: 8. There are 18 residues in the CDR3. The germline CDR1 and CDR2 sequences are LNHNV and YYDKDF (reference sequence).